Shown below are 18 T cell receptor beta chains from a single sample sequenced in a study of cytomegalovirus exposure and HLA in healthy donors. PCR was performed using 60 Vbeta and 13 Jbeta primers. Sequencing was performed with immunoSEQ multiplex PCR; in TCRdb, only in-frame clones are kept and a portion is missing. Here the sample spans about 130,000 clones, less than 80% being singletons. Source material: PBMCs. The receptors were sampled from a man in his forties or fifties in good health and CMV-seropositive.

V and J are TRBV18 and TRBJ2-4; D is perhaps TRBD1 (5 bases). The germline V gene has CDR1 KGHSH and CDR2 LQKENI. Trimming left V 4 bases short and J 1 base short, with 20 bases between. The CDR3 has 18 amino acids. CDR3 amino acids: CASSQPPSGFSAKNIQYF. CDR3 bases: TGTGCCAGCTCACAACCTCCTTCAGGGTTTTCGGCCAAAAACATTCAGTACTTC.

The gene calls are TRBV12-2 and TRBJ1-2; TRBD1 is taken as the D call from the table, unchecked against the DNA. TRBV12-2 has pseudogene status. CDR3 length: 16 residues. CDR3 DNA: TGTGCAAGTCGCTTTATCAAGGACAGGGCCAACTATGGCTACACCTTC. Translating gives CASRFIKDRANYGYTF.

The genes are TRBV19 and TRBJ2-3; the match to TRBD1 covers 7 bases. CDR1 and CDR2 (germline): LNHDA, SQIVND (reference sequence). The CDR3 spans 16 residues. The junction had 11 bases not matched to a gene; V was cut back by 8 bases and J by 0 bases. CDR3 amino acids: CASAIRQGGSTDTQYF. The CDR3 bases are TGTGCCAGTGCGATAAGACAGGGCGGGAGCACAGATACGCAGTATTTT.

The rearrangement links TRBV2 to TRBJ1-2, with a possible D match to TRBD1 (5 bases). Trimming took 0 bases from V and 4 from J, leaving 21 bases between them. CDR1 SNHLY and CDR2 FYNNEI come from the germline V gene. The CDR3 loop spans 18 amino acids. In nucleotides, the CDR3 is TGTGCCAGCAGTGAAGCCCTCGCAGGGATAGGGTTAACCTATGGCTACACCTTC. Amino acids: CASSEALAGIGLTYGYTF.

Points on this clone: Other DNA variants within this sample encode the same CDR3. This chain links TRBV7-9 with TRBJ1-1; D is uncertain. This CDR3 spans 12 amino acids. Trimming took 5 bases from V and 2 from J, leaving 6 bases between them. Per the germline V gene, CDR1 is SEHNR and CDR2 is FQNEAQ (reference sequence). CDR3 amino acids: CASSPSNTEAFF. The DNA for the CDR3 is TGTGCCAGCAGCCCCAGTAACACTGAAGCTTTCTTT.

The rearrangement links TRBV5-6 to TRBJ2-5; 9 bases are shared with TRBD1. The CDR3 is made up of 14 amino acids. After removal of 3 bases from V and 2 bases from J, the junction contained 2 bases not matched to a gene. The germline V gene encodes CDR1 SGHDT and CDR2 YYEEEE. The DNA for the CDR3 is TGTGCCAGCAGCTGGGGGACAGGGCAAGAGACCCAGTACTTC. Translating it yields CASSWGTGQETQYF.

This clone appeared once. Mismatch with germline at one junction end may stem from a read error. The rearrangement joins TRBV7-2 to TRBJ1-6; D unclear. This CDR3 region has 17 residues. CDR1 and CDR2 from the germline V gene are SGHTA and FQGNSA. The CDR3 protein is CASSLVGGSSYNSPPHF. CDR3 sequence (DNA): TGTGCCAGCAGCTTAGTAGGAGGGAGCTCCTATAATTCACCCCCCCACTTT.

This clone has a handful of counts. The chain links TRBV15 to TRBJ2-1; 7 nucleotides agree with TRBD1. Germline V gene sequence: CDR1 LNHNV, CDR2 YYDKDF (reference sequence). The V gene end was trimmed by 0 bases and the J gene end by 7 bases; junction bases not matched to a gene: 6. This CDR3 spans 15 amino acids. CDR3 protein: CATSRDLGTENEQFF. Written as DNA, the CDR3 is TGTGCCACCAGCAGAGATCTAGGGACAGAAAATGAGCAGTTCTTC.

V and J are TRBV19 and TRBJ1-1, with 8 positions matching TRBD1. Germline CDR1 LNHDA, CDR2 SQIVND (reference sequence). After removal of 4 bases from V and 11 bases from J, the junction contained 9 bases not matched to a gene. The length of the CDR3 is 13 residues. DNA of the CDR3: TGTGCCAGTAGTAGGGGACAGGTCAAGAGGGCTTTCTTT. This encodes CASSRGQVKRAFF.

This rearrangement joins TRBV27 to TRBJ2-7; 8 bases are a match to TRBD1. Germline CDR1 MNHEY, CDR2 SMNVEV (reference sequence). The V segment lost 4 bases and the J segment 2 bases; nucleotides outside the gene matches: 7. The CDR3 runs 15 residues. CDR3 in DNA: TGTGCCAGCAGTTCGGACAGGGTTACGGCCTACGAGCAGTACTTC. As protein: CASSSDRVTAYEQYF.

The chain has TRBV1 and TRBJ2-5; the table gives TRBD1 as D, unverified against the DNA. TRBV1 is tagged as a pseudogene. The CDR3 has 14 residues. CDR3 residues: CTLFLTGPQETQYF. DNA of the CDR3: TGCACCCTTTTCCTCACAGGGCCACAAGAGACCCAGTACTTC.

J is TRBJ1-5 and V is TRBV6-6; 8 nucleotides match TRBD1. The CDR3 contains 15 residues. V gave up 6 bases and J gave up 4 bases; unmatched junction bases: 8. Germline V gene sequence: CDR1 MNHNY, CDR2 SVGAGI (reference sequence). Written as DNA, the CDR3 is TGTGCCAGCAGCCCTGGGACAGGACCTAATCAGCCCCAGCATTTT. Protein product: CASSPGTGPNQPQHF.

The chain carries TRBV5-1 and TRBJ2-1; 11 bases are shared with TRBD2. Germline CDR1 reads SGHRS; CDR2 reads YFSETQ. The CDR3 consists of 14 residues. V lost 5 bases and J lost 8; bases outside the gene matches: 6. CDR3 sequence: CASRTSGEFHEQFF. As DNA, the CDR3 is TGCGCCAGCAGGACTAGCGGGGAGTTTCATGAGCAGTTCTTC.

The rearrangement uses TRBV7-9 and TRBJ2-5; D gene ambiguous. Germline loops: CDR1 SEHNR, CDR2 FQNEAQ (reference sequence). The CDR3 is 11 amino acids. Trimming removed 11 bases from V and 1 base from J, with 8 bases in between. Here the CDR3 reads CAGQTQETQYF. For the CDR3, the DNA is TGTGCCGGGCAGACCCAAGAGACCCAGTACTTC.

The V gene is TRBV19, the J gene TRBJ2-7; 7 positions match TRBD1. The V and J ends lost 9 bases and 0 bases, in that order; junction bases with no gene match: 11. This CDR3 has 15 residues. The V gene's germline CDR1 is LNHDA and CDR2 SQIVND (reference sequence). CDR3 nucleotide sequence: TGTGCCAGCACCCCCGGGACAGCCTTCTCCTACGAGCAGTACTTC. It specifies CASTPGTAFSYEQYF.

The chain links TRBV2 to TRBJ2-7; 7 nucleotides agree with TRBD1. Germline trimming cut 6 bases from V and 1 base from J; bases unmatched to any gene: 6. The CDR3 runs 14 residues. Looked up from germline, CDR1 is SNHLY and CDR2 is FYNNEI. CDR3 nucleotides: TGTGCCAGCAGGAAAGGGGGCGTTTCCTACGAGCAGTACTTC. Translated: CASRKGGVSYEQYF.

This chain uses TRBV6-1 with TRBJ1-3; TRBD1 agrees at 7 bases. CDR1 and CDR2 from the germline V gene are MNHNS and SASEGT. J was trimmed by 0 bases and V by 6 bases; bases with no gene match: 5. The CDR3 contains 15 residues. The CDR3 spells CASRGDSASGNTIYF. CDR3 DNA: TGTGCCAGCAGAGGGGACAGTGCCTCTGGAAACACCATATATTTT.

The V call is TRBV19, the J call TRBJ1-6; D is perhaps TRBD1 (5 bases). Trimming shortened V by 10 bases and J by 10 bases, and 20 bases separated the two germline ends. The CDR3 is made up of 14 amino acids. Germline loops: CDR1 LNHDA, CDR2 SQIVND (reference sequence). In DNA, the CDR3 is TGTGCCACCGCGGAGGGGCAGAGAGTCTCACCCCTCCACTTT. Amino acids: CATAEGQRVSPLHF. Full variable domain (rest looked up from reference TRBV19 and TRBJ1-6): DGGITQSPKYLFRKEGQNVTLSCEQNLNHDAMYWYRQDPGQGLRLIYYSQIVNDFQKGDIAEGYSVSREKKESFPLTVTSAQKNPTAFYLCATAEGQRVSPLHFGNGTRLTVT.